Listed below are T cell receptor beta chains from one sample, sequenced in a study of neurological immune-mediated disorders. Each CDR3 protein is one row after TCRdb ran MiXCR on the 5' RACE reads. The repertoire holds 60,000 to 85,000 distinct CDR3 sequences, with roughly 4.8% as singletons. The specimen was PBMCs. These receptors originate from an older woman with multiple sclerosis. The CDR3 runs from the conserved cysteine through the conserved F or W. A D gene is named only where the DNA matches it firmly. A clone size is listed for some rows: how often the clone was seen (once, few, many), or a class if it is expanded.

v_gene	abundance	d_gene	j_gene	CDR3nt	CDR3aa
TRBV7-3	few	TRBD1	TRBJ1-2	TGTGCCAGCAGCTCGACAGGGGAAGGGGGTGGCTACACCTTC	CASSSTGEGGGYTF
TRBV7-8	many	.	TRBJ2-3	TGTGCCAGCAGCTCCCCGTTCGACACAGATACGCAGTATTTT	CASSSPFDTDTQYF
TRBV7-2	many	TRBD2	TRBJ2-7	TGTGCCAGCAGTCACGTGGGGGGGACCACTTTTCAATACGAGCAGTACTTC	CASSHVGGTTFQYEQYF
TRBV2	many	TRBD1	TRBJ1-5	TGTGCCAGCAGGGGGACAGGTAATCAGCCCCAGCATTTT	CASRGTGNQPQHF
TRBV5-1	many	.	TRBJ1-5	TGCGCCAGCAGCTTTACGACGGGGGTGGATCAGCCCCAGCATTTT	CASSFTTGVDQPQHF
TRBV30	many	.	TRBJ1-3	TGTGCCTGGAGCCGACAGTCTGGAAACACCATATATTTT	CAWSRQSGNTIYF
TRBV6-2/TRBV6-3	many	TRBD1	TRBJ2-7	TGTGCCAGCAGCCGGACCGGGACAGGGGGTAACGAGCAGTACTTC	CASSRTGTGGNEQYF
TRBV7-9	many	.	TRBJ2-1	TGTGCCAACACCGAGGAAAGGGATCCGGAGCAGTTCTTC	CANTEERDPEQFF
TRBV20-1	many	.	TRBJ2-5	TGCAGTTTATACCGTAGCGCGGATGAGACCCAGTACTTC	CSLYRSADETQYF
TRBV20-1	many	.	TRBJ1-1	TGCAGTGCTAGTTCAACTTCGCTCGGGACTGAAGCTTTCTTT	CSASSTSLGTEAFF
TRBV20-1	.	TRBD1	TRBJ1-6	TGCAGTGCTAGAGACCATGATCTTTTAGGGGGCTTTTCCTATAATTCACCCCTCCACTTT	CSARDHDLLGGFSYNSPLHF
TRBV5-1	many	.	TRBJ2-5	TGCGCCAGCAGCTATTCCGGGACCCCGGGGGAGACCCAGTACTTC	CASSYSGTPGETQYF
TRBV20-1	.	TRBD2	TRBJ2-1	TGCAGTGCTAGACCGCGTAGCGGGAGTAGTGAGCAGTTCTTC	CSARPRSGSSEQFF
TRBV10-2	few	TRBD1	TRBJ1-5	TGCGCCAGCAGTCCCGATCCACAGACAGGGGCCCAGCATTTT	CASSPDPQTGAQHF
TRBV5-8	many	TRBD1	TRBJ1-1	TGTGCCAGCAGCCTGACCCCCAGGACAGGGGTGGCTTTCTTT	CASSLTPRTGVAFF
TRBV7-7	many	TRBD1	TRBJ2-5	TGTGCTAGCAGCTACAGGGGAAGCCAAGAGACCCAGTACTTC	CASSYRGSQETQYF
TRBV18	many	.	TRBJ1-1	TGTGCCAGCTCACCACGAAGCGAGACTGAAGCTTTCTTT	CASSPRSETEAFF
TRBV2	many	.	TRBJ1-1	TGTGCCGGGAACTCCAGAGAGGGCACTGAAGCTTTCTTT	CAGNSREGTEAFF
TRBV3-1	many	TRBD1	TRBJ1-2	TGTGCCAGCACAACAGGGGACTATGGCTACACCTTC	CASTTGDYGYTF
TRBV29-1	many	TRBD1	TRBJ2-6	TGCAGCGGCCAGGGGGAATACGGGGCCAACGTCCTGACTTTC	CSGQGEYGANVLTF
TRBV7-2	.	TRBD2	TRBJ2-2	TGTGCCAGCAGCTTAGTAAGGGCGGGAGGTCACGGGGAGCTGTTTTTT	CASSLVRAGGHGELFF
TRBV6-5	.	.	TRBJ2-4	TGTGCCAGCAGTACTGGCCTGTGGACGGTGAAAAACATTCAGTACTTC	CASSTGLWTVKNIQYF
TRBV5-1	.	.	TRBJ1-1	TGCGCCAGCAGCTTGGAGGGCCCCACAGGTCTCGCCGTGACTTTCTTT	CASSLEGPTGLAVTFF
TRBV12-3/TRBV12-4	few	TRBD2	TRBJ2-2	TGTGCCAGCAGGAATCGGGGGGGAAACACCGGGGAGCTGTTTTTT	CASRNRGGNTGELFF
TRBV6-1	few	.	TRBJ2-5	TGTGCCAGCAGCCCGACTATGGAGACCCAGTACTTC	CASSPTMETQYF
TRBV20-1	many	.	TRBJ1-1	TGCAGTGCTTTCAGGAACACTGAAGCTTTCTTT	CSAFRNTEAFF
TRBV6-2/TRBV6-3	.	TRBD2	TRBJ2-1	TGTGCCAGCAGTTACCTAGCGGGAGGGGATAATGAGCAGTTCTTC	CASSYLAGGDNEQFF
TRBV20-1	many	TRBD2	TRBJ2-7	TGCAGTGCTATAAGCGGGAGGGGGTACGAGCAGTACTTC	CSAISGRGYEQYF
TRBV5-6	many	TRBD1	TRBJ1-2	TGTGCCAGCAGCCCTTTCGACAGGGGAGGCGGCTACACCTTC	CASSPFDRGGGYTF
TRBV7-9	many	TRBD1	TRBJ1-6	TGTGCCAGCCAGGACAGGAATAATTCACCCCTCCACTTT	CASQDRNNSPLHF
TRBV4-1	.	.	TRBJ1-5	TGCGCCAGCAGCCAGACAGTTTATAGCAATCAGCCCCAGCATTTT	CASSQTVYSNQPQHF
TRBV20-1	many	TRBD1	TRBJ1-2	TGCAGTGCTAGAGACACCGACAGGGGCCTCCGCTACACCTTC	CSARDTDRGLRYTF
TRBV12-3/TRBV12-4	many	.	TRBJ2-2	TGTGCCAGCAGATTAGGAGAGACTCCGGCGGGCGGGGAGCTGTTTTTT	CASRLGETPAGGELFF
TRBV12-3/TRBV12-4	many	TRBD1	TRBJ2-2	TGTGCCAGCTCCCGGGACAGGGGATTGGGGGAGCTGTTTTTT	CASSRDRGLGELFF
TRBV9	many	TRBD1	TRBJ2-5	TGTGCCAGCAGCGTCCCCCGGGACAGGGGTTCAGAGACCCAGTACTTC	CASSVPRDRGSETQYF
TRBV5-1	many	.	TRBJ2-3	TGCGCCAGCAGCGCTTGGACCAGCCGAGAGACAGATACGCAGTATTTT	CASSAWTSRETDTQYF
TRBV12-3/TRBV12-4	many	.	TRBJ2-3	TGTGCCAGCAGTTTAAAGGGACGCACAGATACGCAGTATTTT	CASSLKGRTDTQYF
TRBV7-2	few	TRBD2	TRBJ2-1	TGTGCCAGCAGCTTAGGCAGCCTAGCGGGAGGGAGGAATGAGCAGTTCTTC	CASSLGSLAGGRNEQFF
TRBV7-9	many	.	TRBJ1-1	TGTGCCAGCAGCTTATCAGCGAACACTGAAGCTTTCTTT	CASSLSANTEAFF
TRBV29-1	many	TRBD1	TRBJ1-5	TGCAGCGTGTGGACAGGGGGCGGTCAGCCCCAGCATTTT	CSVWTGGGQPQHF
TRBV5-1	many	.	TRBJ2-2	TGCGCCAGCAGGGCGGGGTCCGGGGAGCTGTTTTTT	CASRAGSGELFF
TRBV6-5	many	TRBD1	TRBJ1-2	TGTGCCAGCAGTTCGGACAGGGGCTTCTATGGCTACACCTTC	CASSSDRGFYGYTF
TRBV15	few	TRBD2	TRBJ2-3	TGTGCCACCAGCAGGTGGGCTGGTAGCGGGAGTGTCTCTGCATCCGGAGATACGCAGTATTTT	CATSRWAGSGSVSASGDTQYF
TRBV7-2	many	TRBD2	TRBJ2-5	TGTGCCAGCAGCTCTGGGACTAGCGGCGAGACCCAGTACTTC	CASSSGTSGETQYF
TRBV2	.	.	TRBJ2-1	TGTGCCAGCAGTGCGGCCGAGCAGTTCTTC	CASSAAEQFF
TRBV12-3/TRBV12-4	few	.	TRBJ2-5	TGTGCCAGCCTCACCACAGGCCAAGAGACCCAGTACTTC	CASLTTGQETQYF
TRBV20-1	many	TRBD2	TRBJ2-1	TGCAGTGCTAGAGACCTAGCGGGAGGTAGCTCCTACAATGAGCAGTTCTTC	CSARDLAGGSSYNEQFF
TRBV20-1	many	.	TRBJ1-2	TGCAGTGCTAGGACACGGGGCCCAGGCTATGGCTACACCTTC	CSARTRGPGYGYTF
TRBV15	many	.	TRBJ2-1	TGTGCCACCAGCAGACTGTCCGCGGGACCCTACAATGAGCAGTTCTTC	CATSRLSAGPYNEQFF
TRBV12-3/TRBV12-4	many	.	TRBJ1-4	TGTGCCAGCATTACCGGGACGGCCAATGAAAAACTGTTTTTT	CASITGTANEKLFF
TRBV20-1	few	.	TRBJ1-2	TGCAGTGCCACTCTGACAGAGGGGGGCTACACCTTC	CSATLTEGGYTF
TRBV13	many	.	TRBJ2-1	TGTGCCAGCAGCCCCGAGCGGAAGCAGTTCTTC	CASSPERKQFF
TRBV7-9	many	.	TRBJ2-1	TGTGCCAGCATCCTAGCCAGCTCCTACAATGAGCAGTTCTTC	CASILASSYNEQFF
TRBV5-1	many	.	TRBJ1-1	TGCGCCAGCAGCTTGTGGGGGGTGACTGAAGCTTTCTTT	CASSLWGVTEAFF
TRBV20-1	many	TRBD2	TRBJ2-7	TGCAGTGCTAGAGATAGGCGGGAGGGCTCCTACGAGCAGTACTTC	CSARDRREGSYEQYF
TRBV6-1	many	.	TRBJ2-7	TGTGCCAGCGCAGGAGCTATGGGGGGTAACCTTTTTGTCTGGCGCTCCTACGAGCAGTACTTC	CASAGAMGGNLFVWRSYEQYF
TRBV12-3/TRBV12-4	many	.	TRBJ1-1	TGTGCCAGCAGCCTCTTGAGGGTTAGTAAGGGAACTGAAGCTTTCTTT	CASSLLRVSKGTEAFF
TRBV20-1	many	.	TRBJ2-1	TGCAGCACCGTAGTATCGCTCGAGGGCAACAATGAGCAGTTCTTC	CSTVVSLEGNNEQFF
TRBV20-1	many	.	TRBJ1-6	TGCAGTGCTAGGGCACAGGTCCTTCACTTT	CSARAQVLHF